These 23 T cell receptor beta chains originate from one sample sequenced in a study of shared T cell receptors in the human thymus. Clones were sequenced by immunoSEQ multiplex PCR, and TCRdb holds only the in-frame ones, with some missing. The sample lists hundreds of thousands of clones, around 95% occurring once. The specimen sequenced was thymocytes. The source of these receptors is a human donor.

The genes are TRBV5-1 and TRBJ2-3, with 14 bases fitting TRBD2. Germline CDR1 SGHRS, CDR2 YFSETQ. Trimming removed 3 bases from V and 1 base from J; junction bases left unmatched: 13. The CDR3 runs to 20 residues. CDR3: CASSSLPPTSGRERTDTQYF. The CDR3 region has the DNA TGCGCCAGCAGCTCGTTACCCCCGACTAGCGGGAGGGAACGCACAGATACGCAGTATTTT. The complete variable domain, with remaining parts taken from reference TRBV5-1 and TRBJ2-3, reads KAGVTQTPRYLIKTRGQQVTLSCSPISGHRSVSWYQQTPGQGLQFLFEYFSETQRNKGNFPGRFSGRQFSNSRSEMNVSTLELGDSALYLCASSSLPPTSGRERTDTQYFGPGTRLTVL.

This clone was observed once. The chain couples TRBV30 to TRBJ1-4, with TRBD1 as a possible D gene (6 bases). V was pared by 8 bases and J by 0 bases, with 13 bases between. This CDR3 spans 14 amino acids. CDR1 GTSNPN and CDR2 SVGIG come from the germline V gene (reference sequence). Here the CDR3 reads CALAPGATNEKLFF. The CDR3 DNA sequence: TGTGCCCTGGCCCCAGGGGCAACTAATGAAAAACTGTTTTTT.

The chain has TRBV7-8 and TRBJ2-7; D perhaps matches TRBD2 (5 bases). Germline assignment: CDR1 SGHVS and CDR2 FQNEAQ. Trimming pared 5 bases from V and 0 bases from J, leaving 20 bases between. The CDR3 covers 17 residues. For the CDR3, the DNA is TGTGCCAGCAGCCGAAGGGTTCATGGTGGGAGCTCCTACGAGCAGTACTTC. Translated: CASSRRVHGGSSYEQYF.

This clone appeared a single time. V usage is TRBV27 and J usage is TRBJ2-1; TRBD1 matches at 10 bases. Trimming at V came to 5 bases and at J to 14 bases, leaving 9 bases not matched to a gene. The CDR3 sequence is 13 residues long. Per germline, CDR1 MNHEY and CDR2 SMNVEV (reference sequence). CDR3 DNA sequence: TGTGCCAGCAGTCAACGTCCCGGGACAGGGGAGTTCTTC. Protein product: CASSQRPGTGEFF.

This sequence joins TRBV27 and TRBJ2-5, with D unclear. V was pared by 6 bases and J by 5 bases, with 7 bases between. Germline lookup yields CDR1 MNHEY and CDR2 SMNVEV (reference sequence). CDR3 size: 11 residues. CDR3 nucleotides: TGTGCCAGCAGGACAACGGAGACCCAGTACTTC. This encodes CASRTTETQYF.

The rearrangement links TRBV4-1 to TRBJ2-7, with 7 bases matching TRBD2. The CDR3 loop spans 16 amino acids. The ends lost 2 bases at V and 9 bases at J; junction bases unmatched: 16. From germline, CDR1 is MGHRA and CDR2 YSYEKL. CDR3 sequence: CASSQPGVKLAPRQYF. DNA of the CDR3: TGCGCCAGCAGCCAACCCGGGGTCAAACTAGCGCCAAGGCAGTACTTC.

The chain is built from TRBV5-6 and TRBJ2-1; D is perhaps TRBD1 (5 bases). Germline values: CDR1 SGHDT, CDR2 YYEEEE. V lost 0 bases, J lost 3 bases, and 16 bases lay in between. This CDR3 region has 17 residues. The CDR3 region has the DNA TGTGCCAGCAGCTTGGGGGTAGGGGCAAACTACTACAATGAGCAGTTCTTC. Amino acids: CASSLGVGANYYNEQFF.

This chain uses TRBV7-2 with TRBJ1-1, with D perhaps matching TRBD1 (5 bases). Trimming shortened V by 0 bases and J by 10 bases, and 24 bases separated the two germline ends. CDR1 and CDR2 from the germline V gene are SGHTA and FQGNSA. The CDR3 is made up of 17 amino acids. CDR3 bases: TGTGCCAGCAGCTTAGCTCAAGGGGAGACGGTTCCCCGAGTAGCTTTCTTT. Translated: CASSLAQGETVPRVAFF.

The chain links TRBV6-4 to TRBJ2-7; 9 bases line up with TRBD2. The CDR3 has 18 residues. Germline loops: CDR1 MRHNA, CDR2 SNTAGT. The V gene end was trimmed by 5 bases and the J gene end by 2 bases; junction bases not matched to a gene: 16. CDR3 sequence: CASSPSPVSGRSTYEQYF. As DNA, the CDR3 is TGTGCCAGCAGTCCCTCCCCCGTCAGCGGGAGGAGCACCTACGAGCAGTACTTC.

The chain couples TRBV5-3 to TRBJ2-1, with 9 bases aligning to TRBD1. TRBV5-3 counts as an open reading frame of uncertain function. The CDR3 covers 16 residues. The ends lost 4 bases at V and 8 bases at J; junction bases unmatched: 13. The CDR3 DNA follows: TGTGCCAGAAGCCTGTCCCGGGACAGGGTGACCGATGAGCAGTTCTTC. Protein: CARSLSRDRVTDEQFF.

This clone was detected only once. V usage is TRBV18 and J usage is TRBJ2-7; tentative D call: TRBD2 (6 bases). Germline CDR1 is KGHSH and CDR2 is LQKENI. The germline V and J ends were trimmed by 5 bases and 2 bases, with 19 bases remaining between them. The CDR3 sequence is 16 residues long. The CDR3 DNA reads as TGTGCCAGCTCATGCCACGGAGTCAGGGAGGCCTACGAGCAGTACTTC. Protein sequence: CASSCHGVREAYEQYF.

V usage is TRBV7-6 and J usage is TRBJ2-1, with unresolved D. The CDR3 is 15 residues long. Germline V gives CDR1 SGHVS, CDR2 FNYEAQ. V was pared by 2 bases and J by 3 bases, with 11 bases between. CDR3 sequence: CASSLSSELYNEQFF. The DNA of the CDR3 is TGTGCCAGCAGCTTAAGTTCAGAGCTCTACAATGAGCAGTTCTTC.

This chain uses TRBV27 with TRBJ1-1, with 8 bases lining up with TRBD1. Germline trimming cut 5 bases from V and 5 bases from J; bases unmatched to any gene: 28. Germline V lookup: CDR1 MNHEY, CDR2 SMNVEV (reference sequence). This CDR3 has 21 amino acids. The CDR3 spells CASSRAGGSGRDGCHRTEAFF. Written as DNA, the CDR3 is TGTGCCAGCAGTCGGGCAGGGGGCTCTGGCCGAGATGGATGTCACAGGACTGAAGCTTTCTTT.

Worth noting for this clone: The junction does not match germline at one end; this may be a read error. The V call is TRBV5-1, the J call TRBJ2-7; D may correspond to TRBD1 or TRBD2 (5 bases each). The CDR3 covers 14 residues. Per the germline V gene, CDR1 is SGHRS and CDR2 is YFSETQ. In DNA, the CDR3 is TGCGCCAGCAACTTGGGGGAGAGCTCCTACGAGCAGTACTTC. Its protein product is CASNLGESSYEQYF.

This clone was detected once. This chain uses TRBV7-6 with TRBJ2-1, with 12 positions matching TRBD2. The CDR3 runs to 15 residues. Germline lookup yields CDR1 SGHVS and CDR2 FNYEAQ. After removal of 1 base from V and 9 bases from J, the junction contained 4 bases not matched to a gene. In nucleotides, the CDR3 is TGTGCCAGCAGCTTAGGACTAGCGGGAGCCACTGAGCAGTTCTTC. Residues: CASSLGLAGATEQFF.

The chain employs TRBV9 and TRBJ2-3; 9 positions match TRBD1. The CDR3 has 15 amino acids. J lost 2 bases, V lost 1 base, and 2 bases had no gene match. Germline loops: CDR1 SGDLS, CDR2 YYNGEE. CDR3 sequence: CASSVRTGVTDTQYF. DNA of the CDR3: TGTGCCAGCAGCGTAAGGACAGGGGTCACAGATACGCAGTATTTT.

This rearrangement joins TRBV5-4 to TRBJ2-7; 9 positions agree with TRBD1. V lost 4 bases and J lost 4; bases outside the gene matches: 6. Germline assignment: CDR1 SGHNT and CDR2 YYREEE (reference sequence). The CDR3 is made up of 14 amino acids. The CDR3 coding sequence is TGTGCCAGCAGCGCGGGACAGGGTCGGTACGAGCAGTACTTC. Translating it yields CASSAGQGRYEQYF.

This sequence joins TRBV7-2 and TRBJ2-1; D is unresolved. Germline V gene lookup returns CDR1 SGHTA and CDR2 FQGNSA. The CDR3 contains 15 residues. V was cut by 1 base and J by 8 bases, with 15 bases left in between. CDR3 residues: CASSLGPDLQDEQFF. In nucleotides, the CDR3 is TGTGCCAGCAGCTTAGGCCCGGACCTCCAGGATGAGCAGTTCTTC. Full variable domain (remainder filled in from reference TRBV7-2 and TRBJ2-1): GAGVSQSPSNKVTEKGKDVELRCDPISGHTALYWYRQSLGQGLEFLIYFQGNSAPDKSGLPSDRFSAERTGGSVSTLTIQRTQQEDSAVYLCASSLGPDLQDEQFFGPGTRLTVL.

The J gene is TRBJ2-1, the V gene TRBV7-9, with D possibly matching TRBD1 (5 bases). Trimming shortened V by 2 bases and J by 10 bases, and 12 bases separated the two germline ends. Germline CDR1 is SEHNR and CDR2 is FQNEAQ (reference sequence). This CDR3 is built from 13 residues. The CDR3 here is CASSLPGQGEQFF. The CDR3 nucleotides are TGTGCCAGCAGCTTACCGGGTCAGGGAGAGCAGTTCTTC.

This clone has a single count. This sequence joins TRBV5-1 and TRBJ2-7; 11 bases map to TRBD2. The trim removed 2 bases at V and 0 bases at J, leaving 10 bases unmatched. Germline V gives CDR1 SGHRS, CDR2 YFSETQ. This CDR3 has 18 amino acids. The CDR3 sequence: CASSFDLSGRASSYEQYF. The CDR3 DNA reads as TGCGCCAGCAGCTTTGATCTTAGCGGGAGGGCCAGCTCCTACGAGCAGTACTTC. The full variable domain, with the rest looked up from reference TRBV5-1 and TRBJ2-7, is KAGVTQTPRYLIKTRGQQVTLSCSPISGHRSVSWYQQTPGQGLQFLFEYFSETQRNKGNFPGRFSGRQFSNSRSEMNVSTLELGDSALYLCASSFDLSGRASSYEQYFGPGTRLTVT.

The rearrangement links TRBV9 to TRBJ2-5; 11 nucleotides match TRBD2. The CDR3 spans 17 residues. V trimming: 3 bases; J trimming: 0 bases; junction bases outside the gene matches: 7. Looked up from germline, CDR1 is SGDLS and CDR2 is YYNGEE. CDR3 DNA: TGTGCCAGCAGCGCCGGGACTAGCGGACTGTACCAAGAGACCCAGTACTTC. Its protein is CASSAGTSGLYQETQYF.

This chain uses TRBV14 with TRBJ2-5, with unresolved D. Trimming took 5 bases from V and 4 from J, leaving 8 bases between them. This CDR3 has 12 residues. Germline CDR1 SGHDN, CDR2 FVKESK. The CDR3: CASSLDGETQYF. The CDR3 DNA sequence: TGTGCCAGCAGCTTGGATGGAGAGACCCAGTACTTC.

J is TRBJ2-7 and V is TRBV19, with D unresolved. With 3 bases removed from V and 4 bases from J, the gap between germline ends came to 10 bases. Per the germline V gene, CDR1 is LNHDA and CDR2 is SQIVND (reference sequence). The CDR3 has 13 amino acids. CDR3 nucleotides: TGTGCCAGTAGTATCCCACACCCGTACGAGCAGTACTTC. Translating it yields CASSIPHPYEQYF.